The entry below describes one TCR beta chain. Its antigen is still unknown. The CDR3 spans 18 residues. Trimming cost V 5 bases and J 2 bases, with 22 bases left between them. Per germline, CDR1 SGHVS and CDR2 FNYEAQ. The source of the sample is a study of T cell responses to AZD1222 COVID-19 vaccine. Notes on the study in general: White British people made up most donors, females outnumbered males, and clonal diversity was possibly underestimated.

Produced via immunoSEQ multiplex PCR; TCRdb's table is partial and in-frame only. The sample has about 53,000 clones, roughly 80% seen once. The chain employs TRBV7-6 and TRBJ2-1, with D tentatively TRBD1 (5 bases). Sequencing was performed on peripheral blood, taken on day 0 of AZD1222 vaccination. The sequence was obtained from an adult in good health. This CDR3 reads CASSGMMGPQETYNEQFF. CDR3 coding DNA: TGTGCCAGCAGCGGGATGATGGGGCCCCAAGAGACCTACAATGAGCAGTTCTTC.